Each of the 2 T cell receptor beta chains below was sequenced from the same sample in a study of T cells in women clearing cervical HPV infection. TCRdb keeps only in-frame clones here, not all; method: immunoSEQ multiplex PCR. This specimen shows 25,000 to 35,000 clones; the ten leading clones hold around 21%. The sequencing input was blood buffy coat. Every receptor here comes from a woman between 18 and 69 years old with a cervical HPV16 infection that either progressed to CIN3+ or cleared (not recorded which).

On this clone: The read halts 3 residues ahead of the CDR3 end, with the missing end drawn from the germline J gene. The rearrangement links TRBV5-6 to TRBJ2-3; D is uncertain. CDR1 and CDR2 (germline): SGHDT, YYEEEE. CDR3 length equals 15 residues. The CDR3 protein is CASSLAPDSNQPQYF. CDR3 bases read: TGTGCCAGCAGCTTAGCACCTGATAGCAATCAGCCG.

Of note for this clone: Other DNA sequences in the same sample also yield this CDR3. CDR3 in amino acids: CASSLDIGGYGYTF. The CDR3 DNA, read in part, is TGTGCCAGCAGCTTGGATATTGGCGGCTATGGC. This chain connects TRBV5-5 to TRBJ1-2, with D unclear. The read finishes 3 residues shy of the CDR3 end, and the germline J gene is used to complete it. The CDR3 is made up of 14 amino acids. V gave up 0 bases and J gave up 4 bases, with 10 bases separating them. The germline V gene encodes CDR1 SGHKS and CDR2 YYEKEE (reference sequence). The variable domain in full, with the rest retrieved from reference TRBV5-5 and TRBJ1-2, is DAGVTQSPTHLIKTRGQQVTLRCSPISGHKSVSWYQQVLGQGPQFIFQYYEKEERGRGNFPDRFSARQFPNYSSELNVNALLLGDSALYLCASSLDIGGYGYTFGSGTRLTVV.